The next 2 T cell receptor beta chains were all read from a single sample in a study of shared clonotypes between healthy human individuals (dated by TCRdb to 2020 to 2022). CD8 naive samples were obtained by positive selection for CCR7 among CD45RO-negative cells, yielding a CD45RA+CCR7+ population from which TemRA cells were excluded. Libraries were built with the immunoSEQ multiplex PCR assay. TCRdb's version of the immuneACCESS table is confined to in-frame rearrangements and falls short of the full clone set. An unresolved V gene accounts for under half of the shortfall where checked; the remainder is of unknown origin. The sample includes millions of clones, with about 93% observed a single time. The top ten clones comprise around 1.7% of the sample. The specimen sequenced was naive CD8+ T cells from PBMCs. In light of the paper, this sample's cell subset or site label describes: CD45RA+CCR7+. These receptors were taken from a man aged 18 to 30 in good health. Some clones in this sample may be carry-over from other donors' samples.

The V gene is TRBV9, the J gene TRBJ2-1; TRBD1 aligns across 9 bases. There are 15 residues in the CDR3. Per the germline V gene, CDR1 is SGDLS and CDR2 is YYNGEE. The trim removed 2 bases at V and 5 bases at J, leaving 5 bases unmatched. CDR3 coding DNA: TGTGCCAGCAGCGTTTTCGACAGGGGGAACAATGAGCAGTTCTTC. It is translated as CASSVFDRGNNEQFF. The complete variable domain, with remaining parts taken from reference TRBV9 and TRBJ2-1, reads DSGVTQTPKHLITATGQRVTLRCSPRSGDLSVYWYQQSLDQGLQFLIQYYNGEERAKGNILERFSAQQFPDLHSELNLSSLELGDSALYFCASSVFDRGNNEQFFGPGTRLTVL.

This clone was found once. The CDR3 DNA sequence: TGTGCCAGGGCGGGACAGATTACCCCTAACTATGGCTACACCTTC. Translating gives CARAGQITPNYGYTF. J is TRBJ1-2 and V is TRBV2; 7 nucleotides line up with TRBD1. The CDR3 runs to 15 residues. Trimming at V came to 9 bases and at J to 0 bases, leaving 10 bases not matched to a gene. In germline, CDR1 is SNHLY, CDR2 FYNNEI. Variable domain in full (rest from reference TRBV2 and TRBJ1-2): EPEVTQTPSHQVTQMGQEVILRCVPISNHLYFYWYRQILGQKVEFLVSFYNNEISEKSEIFDDQFSVERPDGSNFTLKIRSTKLEDSAMYFCARAGQITPNYGYTFGSGTRLTVV.